The clone carrying this TCR beta chain was counted between two and nine times. The CDR3 runs to 15 residues. Germline V lookup: CDR1 SGHRS, CDR2 YFSETQ. V was clipped by 0 bases and J by 4 bases, with 13 bases between them. MiXCR, applied by TCRdb to the RT-PCR reads, yields one record per CDR3 protein. In the table there are about 680,000 distinct CDR3 sequences, approximately 15% of which are singletons. The receptor was isolated from a female donor in good health, serving as a healthy control. This chain links TRBV5-1 with TRBJ1-1; D is undetermined. Source material: memory CD4+ T cells from blood. The CDR3 coding sequence is TGCGCCAGCAGCTTGGTAGCGGGGTCTGGCACTGAAGCTTTCTTT. Protein: CASSLVAGSGTEAFF.